The sequence of this TCR beta chain was determined in a study of control samples from healthy donors and cancer patients. Method: immunoSEQ multiplex PCR; TCRdb's copy keeps in-frame clones and lacks some. The table lists more than 25,000 clones, roughly nine tenths of them singletons. Sequenced: PBMCs. This receptor was taken from a man in his fifties with lung cancer.

CDR3 loop: CSVGTGERYEQYF. CDR3 DNA sequence: TGCAGCGTTGGGACAGGGGAAAGGTACGAGCAGTACTTC. The chain combines TRBV29-1 with TRBJ2-7, with 9 nucleotides matching TRBD1. Losses at the gene ends were 4 bases for V and 4 bases for J; bases not matched to a gene: 5. The V gene's germline CDR1 is SQVTM and CDR2 ANQGSEA. This CDR3 comprises 13 residues.